The entry below describes one T cell receptor (beta chain). Its antigen remains unidentified. Per-nucleotide qualities are absent, and no much larger clonotype sits a single base away. The CDR3 spans 17 residues, from the cysteine through the phenylalanine. CDR3 DNA is the only sequence kept; it has 51 bases, read in frame from the first base. As encoded in the germline V gene, CDR1 is SGDLS while CDR2 is YYNGEE. V trim: 0 bases; J trim: 7 bases; unmatched bases: 13. TCRdb shows the sequencer as Illumina HiSeq 1500. The public reads were reanalyzed by TCRdb: fastp trimming at Q25, MiXCR alignment, in-frame beta chains only. For every CDR3 protein sequence, its rows merge into one entry that carries the most common genes and DNA. In all, the sample holds approximately 730,000 distinct CDR3 sequences, and about 27% of those were seen once. The ten largest make up around 13% of the sample. This specimen belongs to a study of T cell repertoires in cytomegalovirus infection (dated by TCRdb to about 2019). At the level of the whole study: Peptide stimulations targeted recently identified HLA-C-restricted CMV epitopes, whose presentation resists viral immunomodulation, together with well-studied HLA-B-restricted epitopes. Donor HLA type was relevant to the analysis, as public TCR beta signatures indicated carriage of CMV infection together with the matching HLA type. The research as a whole found: Cumulative frequency of public TCR beta family members discriminated carriers of CMV infection plus the relevant HLA type in this cohort and an independent approximately 360-donor cohort. In the ex vivo response, HLA-C-restricted CMV-specific TCR beta clonotypes were dominant, and in two of eight donors the single most frequent clonotype came from this HLA-C-restricted group.

The sample's treatment or condition label, in plain terms: in vitro stimulation with specific CMV peptide epitopes to enrich CMV-specific T cells. The input for sequencing was cultured CD8+ T cells from PBMCs, taken from culture after CMV antigen stimulation. The TCR sequence derives from a human donor in good health (CMV status not recorded). Some clones in this sample may be carry-over from other donors' samples. The V and J segments used are TRBV9 and TRBJ1-2, with TRBD1 identical over 9 junction bases. The DNA sequence follows: TGTGCCAGCAGCGTAGATCCCTCGGGACAGGGATCGGTTGGCTACACCTTC. The encoded protein is CASSVDPSGQGSVGYTF.